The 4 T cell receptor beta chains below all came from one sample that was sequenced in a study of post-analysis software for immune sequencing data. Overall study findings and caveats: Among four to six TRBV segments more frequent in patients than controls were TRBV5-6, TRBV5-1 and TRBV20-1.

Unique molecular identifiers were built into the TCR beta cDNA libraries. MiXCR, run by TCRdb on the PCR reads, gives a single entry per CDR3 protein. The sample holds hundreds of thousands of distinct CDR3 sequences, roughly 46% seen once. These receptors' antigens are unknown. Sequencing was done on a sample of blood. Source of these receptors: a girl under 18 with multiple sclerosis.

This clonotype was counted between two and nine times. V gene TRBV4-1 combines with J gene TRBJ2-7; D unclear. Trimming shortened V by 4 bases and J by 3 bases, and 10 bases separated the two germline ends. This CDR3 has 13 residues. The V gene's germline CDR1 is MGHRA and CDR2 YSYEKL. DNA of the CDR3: TGCGCCAGCAGCCCCCGAGGCCGCTACGAGCAGTACTTC. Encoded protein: CASSPRGRYEQYF.

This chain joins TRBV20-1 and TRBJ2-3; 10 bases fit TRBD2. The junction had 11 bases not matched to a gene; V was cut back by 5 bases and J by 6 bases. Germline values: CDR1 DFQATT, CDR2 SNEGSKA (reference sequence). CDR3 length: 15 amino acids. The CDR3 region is CSAAPSGGLLDTQYF. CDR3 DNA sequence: TGCAGTGCTGCTCCTAGCGGGGGCCTATTGGATACGCAGTATTTT.

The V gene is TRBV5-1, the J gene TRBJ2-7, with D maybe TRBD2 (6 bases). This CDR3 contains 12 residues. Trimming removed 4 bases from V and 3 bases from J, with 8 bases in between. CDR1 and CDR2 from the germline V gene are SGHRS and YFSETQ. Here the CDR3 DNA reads TGCGCCAGCAGCGAGGGACTCTACGAGCAGTACTTC. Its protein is CASSEGLYEQYF.

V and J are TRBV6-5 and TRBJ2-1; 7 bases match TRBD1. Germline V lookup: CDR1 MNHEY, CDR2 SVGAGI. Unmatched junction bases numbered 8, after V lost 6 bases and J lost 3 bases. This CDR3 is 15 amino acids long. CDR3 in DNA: TGTGCCAGCAGGAGGACAGGCGTAAACTACAATGAGCAGTTCTTC. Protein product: CASRRTGVNYNEQFF.